A selection of T cell receptor beta chains follows, all from one sample in a study of sequential checkpoint blockade in melanoma. Assay used: immunoSEQ multiplex PCR; TCRdb lists only in-frame clones, some missing. The data hold about 15,000 clones, with 77% observed a single time. Sequenced here: CD8+ T cells sorted from blood (inferred from file names), sampled from a patient given nivolumab and ipilimumab in sequence. These receptors originate from a human donor with melanoma. CDR3s include the opening cysteine and the closing phenylalanine or tryptophan. The D gene is left open where the match is weak. The listing skips clone size in some rows; elsewhere it reads once, few, many or a size class.

TRBJ1-1 TRBD1 - TRBV28 TGTGCCACGCGACAGGGGACGAACACTGAAGCTTTCTTT CATRQGTNTEAFF
TRBJ2-7 TRBD1 - TRBV7-2 TGTGCCAGCAGCCTTGGGACAGGGGCCTTTTACGAGCAGTACTTC CASSLGTGAFYEQYF
TRBJ1-5 TRBD1 - TRBV27 TGTGCCAGCAGCCTGACAGGGGGCCCGTATAGCAATCAGCCCCAGCATTTT CASSLTGGPYSNQPQHF
TRBJ2-3 - - TRBV5-8 TGTGCCAGCAGCTTGCCCGGGAACCCAGATACGCAGTATTTT CASSLPGNPDTQYF
TRBJ2-7 TRBD2 - TRBV5-5 TGTGCCAGCAACGGACTAGCGGCGCCATACGAGCAGTACTTC CASNGLAAPYEQYF
TRBJ2-7 - - TRBV11-2 TGTGCCAGCAGCGATACTTCCTACGAGCAGTACTTC CASSDTSYEQYF
TRBJ1-1 - - TRBV29-1 TGCAGCGTTGAACCCCGGGGGGCGGGGGAAACTGAAGCTTTCTTT CSVEPRGAGETEAFF
TRBJ2-7 - few TRBV27 TGTGCCAGCAGTTTGGGGCGGACCTACGAGCAGTACTTC CASSLGRTYEQYF
TRBJ1-4 - - TRBV13 TGTGCCAGCAGTGATGGGAGGGGCGATGAAAAACTGTTTTTT CASSDGRGDEKLFF
TRBJ2-3 - - TRBV9 TGTGCCAGCAGCGTAGAAGGACAGAACAAAGATACGCAGTATTTT CASSVEGQNKDTQYF
TRBJ2-5 TRBD2 - TRBV7-9 TGTGCCAGCAGCTCCTTAGCGGGAGGGGATGAGACCCAGTACTTC CASSSLAGGDETQYF
TRBJ2-7 - few TRBV9 TGTGCCAGCAGCTCTTCCGGGCAGGGGATAAGGGAGCAGTACTTC CASSSSGQGIREQYF
TRBJ2-2 - - TRBV6-1 TGTGCCAGCAGTGGCCCGGGCGGGATCCTGGGGGAGCTGTTTTTT CASSGPGGILGELFF
TRBJ2-5 TRBD1 - TRBV7-7 TGTGCTAGCAGCCGACAGGGCTGGGAGACCCAGTACTTC CASSRQGWETQYF
TRBJ2-4 TRBD1 - TRBV7-9 TGTGCCAGCAGCCTAATAACAGGGGGCTCCGTCATTCAGTACTTC CASSLITGGSVIQYF
TRBJ1-1 - - TRBV19 TGTGCCAGTAGTGACACTGAAGCTTCCTTT CASSDTEASF
TRBJ2-5 - - TRBV7-2 TGTGCCAGCAGCTTAGAGTTACGGGACCAAGAGACCCAGTACTTC CASSLELRDQETQYF
TRBJ2-7 TRBD1 - TRBV4-1 TGTGCCAGCAGCCAAGATCATGGACAGGGATCTGACGAGCAGTACTTC CASSQDHGQGSDEQYF
TRBJ2-1 - - TRBV29-1 TGCAGCGTATCCGGGGTGCACCTCAATGAGCAGTTCTTC CSVSGVHLNEQFF
TRBJ2-7 TRBD1 - TRBV30 TGTGCCTGGAGCGTCGTAAGGACAGGGAAACCCTACGAGCAGTACTTC CAWSVVRTGKPYEQYF
TRBJ2-1 - - TRBV7-9 TGTGCCAGCAGCCAACTCCAAGACGGCGCGGGACCCATCAATGAGCAGTTCTTC CASSQLQDGAGPINEQFF
TRBJ2-7 - - TRBV6-5 TGTGCCAGCAGTTACGTTAGCGGCAGCTACGAGCAGTACTTC CASSYVSGSYEQYF